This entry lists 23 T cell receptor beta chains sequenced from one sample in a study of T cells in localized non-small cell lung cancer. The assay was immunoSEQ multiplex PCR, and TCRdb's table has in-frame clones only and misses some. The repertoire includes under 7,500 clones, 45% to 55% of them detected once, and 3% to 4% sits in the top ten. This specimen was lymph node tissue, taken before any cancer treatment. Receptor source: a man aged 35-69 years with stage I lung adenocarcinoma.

The chain's CDR3 is CASSPTGSPNYGYTF. CDR3 bases: TGTGCCAGCAGCCCCACAGGGTCCCCTAACTATGGCTACACCTTC. The V gene is TRBV11-3, the J gene TRBJ1-2, with TRBD1 as a possible D gene (6 bases). Between the trimmed V and J ends, which lost 5 bases and 0 bases, there was a span of 13 bases. Germline V gene data show CDR1 as SGHNT and CDR2 as YENEEA. The CDR3 length is 15 residues.

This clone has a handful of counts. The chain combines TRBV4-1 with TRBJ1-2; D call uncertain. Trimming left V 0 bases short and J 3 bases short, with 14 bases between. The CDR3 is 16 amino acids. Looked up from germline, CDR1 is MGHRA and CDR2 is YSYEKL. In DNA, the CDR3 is TGCGCCAGCAGCCAAGATGTAAAACATACGGACTATGGCTACACCTTC. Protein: CASSQDVKHTDYGYTF.

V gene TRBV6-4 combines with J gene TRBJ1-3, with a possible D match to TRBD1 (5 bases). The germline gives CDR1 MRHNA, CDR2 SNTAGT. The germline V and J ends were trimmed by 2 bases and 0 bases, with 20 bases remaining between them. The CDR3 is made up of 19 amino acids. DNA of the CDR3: TGTGCCAGCAGTGACCCGGCCGTACGGGGCCGCAACTCTGGAAACACCATATATTTT. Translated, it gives CASSDPAVRGRNSGNTIYF.

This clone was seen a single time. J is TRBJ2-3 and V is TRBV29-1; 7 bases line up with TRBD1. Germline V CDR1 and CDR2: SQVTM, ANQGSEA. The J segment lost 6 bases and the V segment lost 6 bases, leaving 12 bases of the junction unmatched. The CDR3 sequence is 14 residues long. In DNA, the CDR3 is TGCAGCGTAAACAGGGGATCCATATCTGATACGCAGTATTTT. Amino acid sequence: CSVNRGSISDTQYF.

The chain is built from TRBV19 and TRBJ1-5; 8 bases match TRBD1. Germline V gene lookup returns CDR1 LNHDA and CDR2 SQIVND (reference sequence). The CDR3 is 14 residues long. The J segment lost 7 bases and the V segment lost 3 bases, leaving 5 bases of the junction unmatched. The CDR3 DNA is TGTGCCAGTAGTATGGAAACAGGGGGACAGCCCCAGCATTTT. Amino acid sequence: CASSMETGGQPQHF. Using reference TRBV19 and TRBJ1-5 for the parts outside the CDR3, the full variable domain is DGGITQSPKYLFRKEGQNVTLSCEQNLNHDAMYWYRQDPGQGLRLIYYSQIVNDFQKGDIAEGYSVSREKKESFPLTVTSAQKNPTAFYLCASSMETGGQPQHFGDGTRLSIL.

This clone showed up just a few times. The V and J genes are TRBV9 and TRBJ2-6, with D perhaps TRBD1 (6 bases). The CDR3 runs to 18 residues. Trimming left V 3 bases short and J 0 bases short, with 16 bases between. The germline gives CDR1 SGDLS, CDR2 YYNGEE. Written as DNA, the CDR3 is TGTGCCAGCAGCGCCTCCAGGGGCCACAGCTCTGGGGCCAACGTCCTGACTTTC. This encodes CASSASRGHSSGANVLTF.

The DNA for the CDR3 is TGTGCCAGCAGTGAAGGGTCTATTATGGGTAATGAGCAGTTCTTC. Its protein product is CASSEGSIMGNEQFF. The rearrangement uses TRBV9 and TRBJ2-1; D not certain. Germline loops: CDR1 SGDLS, CDR2 YYNGEE. Trimming pared 5 bases from V and 7 bases from J, leaving 19 bases between. This CDR3 is 15 amino acids long.

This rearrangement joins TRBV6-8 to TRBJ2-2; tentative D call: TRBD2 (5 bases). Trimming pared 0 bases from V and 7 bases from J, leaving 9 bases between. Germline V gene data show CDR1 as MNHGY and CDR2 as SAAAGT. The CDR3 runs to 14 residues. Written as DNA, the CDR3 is TGTGCCAGCAGTTACTCCGGACTCTTCGGGGAGCTGTTTTTT. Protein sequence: CASSYSGLFGELFF.

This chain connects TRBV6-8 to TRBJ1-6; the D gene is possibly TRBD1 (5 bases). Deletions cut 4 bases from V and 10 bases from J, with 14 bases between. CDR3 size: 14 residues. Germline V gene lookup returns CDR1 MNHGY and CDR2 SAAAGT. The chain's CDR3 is CASSSTDTESPLHF. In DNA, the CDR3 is TGTGCCAGCAGTTCGACAGATACGGAATCACCCCTCCACTTT.

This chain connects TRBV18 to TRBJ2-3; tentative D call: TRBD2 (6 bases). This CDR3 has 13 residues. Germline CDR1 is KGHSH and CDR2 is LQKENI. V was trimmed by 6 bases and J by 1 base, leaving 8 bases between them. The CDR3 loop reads CASSGGGTDTQYF. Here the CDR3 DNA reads TGTGCCAGCTCGGGCGGGGGCACAGATACGCAGTATTTT.

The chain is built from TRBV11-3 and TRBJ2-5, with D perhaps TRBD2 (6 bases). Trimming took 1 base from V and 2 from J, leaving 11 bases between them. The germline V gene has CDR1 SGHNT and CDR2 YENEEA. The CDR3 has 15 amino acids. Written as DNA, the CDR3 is TGTGCCAGCAGCTTAGGGGGGACTGATCAAGAGACCCAGTACTTC. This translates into CASSLGGTDQETQYF.

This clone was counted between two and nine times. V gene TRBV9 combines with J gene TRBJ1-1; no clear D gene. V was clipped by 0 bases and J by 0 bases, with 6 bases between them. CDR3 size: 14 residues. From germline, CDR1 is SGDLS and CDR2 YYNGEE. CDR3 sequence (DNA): TGTGCCAGCAGCGTAGCCGCTATGAACACTGAAGCTTTCTTT. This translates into CASSVAAMNTEAFF.

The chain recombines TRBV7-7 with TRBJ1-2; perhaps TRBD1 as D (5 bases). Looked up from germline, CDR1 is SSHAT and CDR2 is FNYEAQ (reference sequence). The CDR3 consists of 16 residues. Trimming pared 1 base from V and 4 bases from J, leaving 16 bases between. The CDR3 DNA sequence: TGTGCCAGCAGCTTAGGATCTGGGGGACTTGGCTATGGCTACACCTTC. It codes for CASSLGSGGLGYGYTF.

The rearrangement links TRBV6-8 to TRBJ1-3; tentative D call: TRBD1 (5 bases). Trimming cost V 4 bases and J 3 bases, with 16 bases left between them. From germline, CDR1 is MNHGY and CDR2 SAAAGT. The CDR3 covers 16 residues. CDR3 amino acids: CASSSSADNLGNTIYF. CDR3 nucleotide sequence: TGTGCCAGCAGTTCCTCTGCGGACAACCTTGGAAACACCATATATTTT.

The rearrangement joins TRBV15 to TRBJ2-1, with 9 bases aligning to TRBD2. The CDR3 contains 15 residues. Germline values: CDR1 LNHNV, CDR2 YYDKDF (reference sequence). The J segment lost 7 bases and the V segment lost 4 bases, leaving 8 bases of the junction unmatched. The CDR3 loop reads CATSTQTSGANEQFF. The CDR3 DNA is TGTGCCACCAGCACCCAGACTAGCGGAGCTAATGAGCAGTTCTTC.

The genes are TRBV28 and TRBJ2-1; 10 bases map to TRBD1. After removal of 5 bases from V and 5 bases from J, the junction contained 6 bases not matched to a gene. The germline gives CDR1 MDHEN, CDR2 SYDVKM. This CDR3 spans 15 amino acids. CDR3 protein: CASSLGTGADNEQFF. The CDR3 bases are TGTGCCAGCAGTCTAGGGACAGGGGCAGACAATGAGCAGTTCTTC.

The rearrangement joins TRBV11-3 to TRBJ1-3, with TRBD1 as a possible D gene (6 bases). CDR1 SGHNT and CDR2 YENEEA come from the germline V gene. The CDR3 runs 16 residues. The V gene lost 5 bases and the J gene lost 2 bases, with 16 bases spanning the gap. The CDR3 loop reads CASSPVGGLPGNTIYF. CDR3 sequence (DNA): TGTGCCAGCAGCCCCGTGGGGGGGCTCCCTGGAAACACCATATATTTT.

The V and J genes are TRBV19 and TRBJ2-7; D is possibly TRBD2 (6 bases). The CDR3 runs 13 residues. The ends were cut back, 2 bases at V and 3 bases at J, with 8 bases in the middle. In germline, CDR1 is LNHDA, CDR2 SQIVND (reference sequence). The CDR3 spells CASSIRGGYEQYF. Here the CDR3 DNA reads TGTGCCAGTAGTATACGGGGAGGCTACGAGCAGTACTTC.

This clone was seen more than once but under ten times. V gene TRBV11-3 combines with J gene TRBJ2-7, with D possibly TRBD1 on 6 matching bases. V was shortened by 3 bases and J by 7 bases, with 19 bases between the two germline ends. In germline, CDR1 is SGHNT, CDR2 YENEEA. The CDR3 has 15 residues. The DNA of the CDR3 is TGTGCCAGCAGCTTGGCCGGGCAGGGGTCTTATGAGCAGTACTTC. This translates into CASSLAGQGSYEQYF.

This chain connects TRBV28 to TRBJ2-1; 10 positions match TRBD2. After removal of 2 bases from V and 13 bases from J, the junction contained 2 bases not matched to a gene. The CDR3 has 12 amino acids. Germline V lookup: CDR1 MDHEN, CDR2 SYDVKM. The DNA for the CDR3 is TGTGCCAGCAGTTTACTAGCGGGGGTTCAGTTCTTC. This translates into CASSLLAGVQFF.

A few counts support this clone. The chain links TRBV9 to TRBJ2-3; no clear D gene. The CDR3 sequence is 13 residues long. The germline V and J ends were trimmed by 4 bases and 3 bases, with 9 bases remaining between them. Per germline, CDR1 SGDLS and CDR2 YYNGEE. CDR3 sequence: CASSPLSTDTQYF. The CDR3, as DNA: TGTGCCAGCAGCCCCCTAAGTACAGATACGCAGTATTTT.

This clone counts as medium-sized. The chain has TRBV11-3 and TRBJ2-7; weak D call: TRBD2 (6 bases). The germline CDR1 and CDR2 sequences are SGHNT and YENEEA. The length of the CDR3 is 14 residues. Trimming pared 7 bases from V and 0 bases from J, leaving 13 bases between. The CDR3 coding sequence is TGTGCCAGCACCCGGGACGGGAGCTCCTACGAGCAGTACTTC. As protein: CASTRDGSSYEQYF.

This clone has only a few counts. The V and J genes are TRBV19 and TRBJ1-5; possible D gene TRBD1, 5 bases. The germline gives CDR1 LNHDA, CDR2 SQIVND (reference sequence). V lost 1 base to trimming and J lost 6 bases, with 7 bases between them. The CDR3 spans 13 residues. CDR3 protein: CASSIGGGQPQHF. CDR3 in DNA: TGTGCCAGTAGTATAGGGGGGGGTCAGCCCCAGCATTTT.